Listed below are T cell receptor beta chains from one sample, sequenced in a study of T cells expressing NK-cell markers. TCRdb reprocessed the 5' RACE reads, keeping one entry per CDR3 protein, no DNA. The sample totals some 440,000 distinct CDR3 sequences. Sequencing was done on a sample of blood T cells: a sorted CD56 or NKG2C T cell subset, CD4+ or CD8+ T cells, or bulk PBMC T cells (not recorded which). Receptors originate from a woman aged 45-60 years in good health. Both conserved end residues are part of each CDR3.

J gene: TRBJ2-1; V gene: TRBV7-9; CDR3 protein: CASSGTSGRVGDEQFF
J gene: TRBJ1-1; V gene: TRBV5-5; CDR3 protein: CASRDGGTEAFF
J gene: TRBJ1-5; V gene: TRBV12-3/TRBV12-4; CDR3 protein: CASSPIGMSNQPQHF
J gene: TRBJ1-3; V gene: TRBV7-8; CDR3 protein: CASSTATQLNTIYF
J gene: TRBJ1-3; V gene: TRBV7-9; CDR3 protein: CASSPGGDLSGNTIYF
J gene: TRBJ2-5; V gene: TRBV28; CDR3 protein: CASSPLRLAGRETQYF
J gene: TRBJ2-3; V gene: TRBV4-1; CDR3 protein: CASRRIGGRRRGTDTQYF
J gene: TRBJ2-1; V gene: TRBV6-2/TRBV6-3; CDR3 protein: CLSHRGQSYNEQFF
J gene: TRBJ1-1; V gene: TRBV5-4; CDR3 protein: CASSANRRATGTEAFF
J gene: TRBJ2-3; V gene: TRBV5-1; CDR3 protein: CASSSLPSGSSDTQYF
J gene: TRBJ1-1; V gene: TRBV29-1; CDR3 protein: CSVLGDLNAFF
J gene: TRBJ1-5; V gene: TRBV12-3/TRBV12-4; CDR3 protein: CASSLGGAGLGQPQHF
J gene: TRBJ2-3; V gene: TRBV13; CDR3 protein: CASSLAGKVIDTQYF
J gene: TRBJ2-2; V gene: TRBV15; CDR3 protein: CATSRDRGTGELFF
J gene: TRBJ2-3; V gene: TRBV29-1; CDR3 protein: CSVEWYQGGTDTQYF
J gene: TRBJ2-7; V gene: TRBV7-8; CDR3 protein: CASSSRWGQGHEQYF
J gene: TRBJ1-2; V gene: TRBV20-1; CDR3 protein: CSASAAEGYYGYTF
J gene: TRBJ2-1; V gene: TRBV19; CDR3 protein: CASRGTSGSREQFF
J gene: TRBJ1-2; V gene: TRBV29-1; CDR3 protein: CSVDRARNYGYTF
J gene: TRBJ2-3; V gene: TRBV20-1; CDR3 protein: CSADRDPGLAGGMSQYF
J gene: TRBJ2-7; V gene: TRBV20-1; CDR3 protein: CSARSGRNMYEQYF
J gene: TRBJ2-1; V gene: TRBV19; CDR3 protein: CASSLRTGGLAGGTNEQFF
J gene: TRBJ2-7; V gene: TRBV11-2; CDR3 protein: CASSLVGTSGRYEQYF
J gene: TRBJ2-2; V gene: TRBV6-2/TRBV6-3; CDR3 protein: CASSPDRASNTGELFF
J gene: TRBJ2-5; V gene: TRBV5-1; CDR3 protein: CASSSTSGRAETQYF
J gene: TRBJ2-5; V gene: TRBV20-1; CDR3 protein: CSARENRDRPGTQYF
J gene: TRBJ2-1; V gene: TRBV12-3/TRBV12-4; CDR3 protein: CASSKTLGGVNDEQFF
J gene: TRBJ2-3; V gene: TRBV18; CDR3 protein: CASSPARQGAGRGTFDTQYF
J gene: TRBJ2-5; V gene: TRBV29-1; CDR3 protein: CSVGATGGLGETQYF
J gene: TRBJ1-1; V gene: TRBV5-6; CDR3 protein: CASSLPRQGARYTEAFF
J gene: TRBJ2-7; V gene: TRBV20-1; CDR3 protein: CRATRTSGRSAYEQYF